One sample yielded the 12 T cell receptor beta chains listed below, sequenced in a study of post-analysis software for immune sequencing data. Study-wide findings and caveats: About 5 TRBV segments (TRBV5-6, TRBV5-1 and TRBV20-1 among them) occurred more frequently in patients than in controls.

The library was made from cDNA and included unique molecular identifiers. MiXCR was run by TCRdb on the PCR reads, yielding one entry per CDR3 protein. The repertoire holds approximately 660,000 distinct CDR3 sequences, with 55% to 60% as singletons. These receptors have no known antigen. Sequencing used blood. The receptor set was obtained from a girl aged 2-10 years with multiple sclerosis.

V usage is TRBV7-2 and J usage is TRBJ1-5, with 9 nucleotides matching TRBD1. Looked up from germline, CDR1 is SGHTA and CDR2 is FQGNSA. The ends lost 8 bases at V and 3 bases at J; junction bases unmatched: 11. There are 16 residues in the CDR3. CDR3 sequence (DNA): TGTGCCAGCTCCCCCCGGGGACAGGGACACAATCAGCCCCAGCATTTT. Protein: CASSPRGQGHNQPQHF.

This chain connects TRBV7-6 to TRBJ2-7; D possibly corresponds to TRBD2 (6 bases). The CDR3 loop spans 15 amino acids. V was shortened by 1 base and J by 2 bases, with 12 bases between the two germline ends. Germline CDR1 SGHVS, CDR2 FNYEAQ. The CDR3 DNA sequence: TGTGCCAGCAGCTTAGAAGGAGGGCCTACCTACGAGCAGTACTTC. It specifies CASSLEGGPTYEQYF.

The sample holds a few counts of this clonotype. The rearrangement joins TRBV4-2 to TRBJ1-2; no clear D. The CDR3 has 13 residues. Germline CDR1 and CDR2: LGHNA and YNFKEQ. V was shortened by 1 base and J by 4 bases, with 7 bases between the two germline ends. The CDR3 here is CASSQGNSYGYTF. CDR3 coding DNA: TGTGCCAGCAGCCAAGGTAACTCCTATGGCTACACCTTC.

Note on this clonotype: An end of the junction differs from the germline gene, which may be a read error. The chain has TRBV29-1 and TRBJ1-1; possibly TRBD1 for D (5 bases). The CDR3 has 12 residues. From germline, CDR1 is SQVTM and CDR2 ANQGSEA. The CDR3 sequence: CGVGTLNTEAFF. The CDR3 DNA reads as TGCGGCGTCGGGACCTTGAACACTGAAGCTTTCTTT.

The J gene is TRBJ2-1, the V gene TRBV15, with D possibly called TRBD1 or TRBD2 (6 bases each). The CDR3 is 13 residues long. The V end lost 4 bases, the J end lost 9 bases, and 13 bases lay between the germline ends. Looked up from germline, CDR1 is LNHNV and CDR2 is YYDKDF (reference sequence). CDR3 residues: CATSTLGGGEQFF. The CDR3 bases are TGTGCCACCAGCACCCTCGGAGGGGGTGAGCAGTTCTTC.

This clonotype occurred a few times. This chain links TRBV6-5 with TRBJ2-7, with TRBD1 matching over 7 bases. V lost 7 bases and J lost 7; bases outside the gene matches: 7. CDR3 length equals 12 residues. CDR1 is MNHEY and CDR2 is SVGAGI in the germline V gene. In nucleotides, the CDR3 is TGTGCCAGCACCGACAGGGCCAAAGAGCAGTACTTC. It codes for CASTDRAKEQYF.

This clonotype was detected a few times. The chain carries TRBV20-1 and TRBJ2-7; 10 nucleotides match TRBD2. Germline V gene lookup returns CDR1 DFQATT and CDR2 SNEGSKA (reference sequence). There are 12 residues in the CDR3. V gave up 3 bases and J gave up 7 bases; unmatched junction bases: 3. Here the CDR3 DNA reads TGCAGTGCTAGTAGCGGGGGGAGGGAGCAGTACTTC. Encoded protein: CSASSGGREQYF.

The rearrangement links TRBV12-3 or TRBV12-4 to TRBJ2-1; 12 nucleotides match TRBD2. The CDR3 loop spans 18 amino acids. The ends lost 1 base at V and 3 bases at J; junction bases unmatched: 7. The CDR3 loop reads CASSLVLAGGANYNEQFF. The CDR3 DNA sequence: TGTGCCAGCAGTTTAGTCCTAGCGGGGGGGGCGAACTACAATGAGCAGTTCTTC.

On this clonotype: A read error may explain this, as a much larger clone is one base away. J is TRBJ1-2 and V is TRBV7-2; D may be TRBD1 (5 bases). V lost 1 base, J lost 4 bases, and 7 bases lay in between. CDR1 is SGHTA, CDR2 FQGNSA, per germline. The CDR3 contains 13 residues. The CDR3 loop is CASSLEGTYGYTF. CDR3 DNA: TGTGCCAGCAGCTTAGAGGGGACCTATGGCTACACCTTC. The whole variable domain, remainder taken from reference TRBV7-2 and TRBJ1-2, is GAGVSQSPSNKVTEKGKDVELRCDPISGHTALYWYRQSLGQGLEFLIYFQGNSAPDKSGLPSDRFSAERTGGSVSTLTIQRTQQEDSAVYLCASSLEGTYGYTFGSGTRLTVV.

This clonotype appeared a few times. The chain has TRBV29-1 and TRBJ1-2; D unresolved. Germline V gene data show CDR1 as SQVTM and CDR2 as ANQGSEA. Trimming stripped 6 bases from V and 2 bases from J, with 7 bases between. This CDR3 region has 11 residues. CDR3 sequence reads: CSVYTNYGYTF. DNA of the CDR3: TGCAGCGTATACACCAACTATGGCTACACCTTC.

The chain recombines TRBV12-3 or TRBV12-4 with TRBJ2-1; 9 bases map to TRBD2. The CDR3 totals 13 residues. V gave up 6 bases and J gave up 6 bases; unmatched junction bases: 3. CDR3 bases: TGTGCCAGCAGCCTACTAGCGGGCAATGAGCAGTTCTTC. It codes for CASSLLAGNEQFF.

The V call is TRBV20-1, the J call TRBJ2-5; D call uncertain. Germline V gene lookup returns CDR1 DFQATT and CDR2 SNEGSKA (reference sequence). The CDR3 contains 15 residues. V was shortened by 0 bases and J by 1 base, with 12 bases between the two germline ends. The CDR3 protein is CSARDPRLGQETQYF. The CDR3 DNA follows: TGCAGTGCTAGAGATCCGCGACTCGGCCAAGAGACCCAGTACTTC.